This T cell receptor (beta chain) was captured by sequencing in a study of beta chain features in type 1 diabetes. Looking at the study overall: Summed over all samples, the examined sorted cells came to 90 million to 120 million. Findings and limits, study-wide: Any PCR bias toward short templates would affect both groups alike. Moderately but significantly shorter TCRB CDR3s were found in Type 1 diabetes patients in all four CD4+ subsets.

Cells sorted by CD45RO/CCR7/CD25/CD127/CD95/CD27 comprised CD4+ naive, central memory, regulatory and stem cell-like memory cells. A word on this clone: Antigen unknown.

The investigators reverse transcribed all of the isolated RNA, so they sequenced expressed TCRB transcripts. Assay used: immunoSEQ multiplex PCR; TCRdb lists only in-frame clones, some missing. The sample has 200,000 to 300,000 clones, around 9.9% seen once. This receptor was obtained from a man aged 25 to 45 with type 1 diabetes. Sequencing was performed on naive CD4+ T cells from blood.

This CDR3 is CASRSSVWRASTDTQYF. CDR3 nucleotides: TGTGCCAGCAGGAGTAGCGTGTGGCGGGCATCCACAGATACGCAGTATTTT. The chain links TRBV7-9 to TRBJ2-3; a weak D match, TRBD2 (5 bases). The CDR3 is 17 amino acids. Trimming removed 6 bases at V and 2 bases at J, with 21 bases between. Germline CDR1 is SEHNR and CDR2 is FQNEAQ (reference sequence).